This T cell receptor beta chain was recovered during a study of PD-1 blockade in classical Hodgkin lymphoma. Across the whole study: Treatment was intravenous nivolumab, 3 mg/kg every 2 weeks, until progression.

Repertoires were generated with immunoSEQ multiplex PCR, while TCRdb's copy carries only in-frame clones and drops some. The table has about 39,000 clones, 77% seen once; the top ten hold over 7.5%. This clone appeared once. Its target is unknown. The junction and the germline gene differ at one end; a read error may be behind it. In germline, CDR1 is SSHAT, CDR2 FNYEAQ (reference sequence). This CDR3 comprises 15 residues. Time point reported: cycle 4 day 1 (C4D1), after about 6 weeks of nivolumab. Autologous stem cell transplantation was followed by relapse in every patient, and brentuximab vedotin exposure varied. Regarding the study as a whole: A significant rise in TCR diversity by C4D1 was seen for CD4+ but not CD8+ cells. Partial responders and progressors had significantly lower baseline TCR diversity. According to reports, newly diagnosed patients had lower baseline TCR diversity than healthy donors, and relapsed/refractory patients had lower baseline TCR diversity still.

Sequenced here: peripheral blood mononuclear cells (PBMCs), sampled before the fourth cycle of nivolumab. The TCR was taken from a human donor with classical Hodgkin lymphoma. The chain is built from TRBV7-7 and TRBJ2-5, with D perhaps given as TRBD1 or TRBD2 (5 bases each). CDR3 residues: CASSLDSWDGSTQYF. The CDR3, as DNA: TGTGCTAGCAGCTTAGACAGTTGGGACGGTTCGACCCAGTACTTC.